The rows below give T cell receptor beta chains drawn from one sample of a study of T-cell reconstitution after alpha-beta-depleted transplantation in children. In TCRdb, the PCR reads were re-called with MiXCR into one record per CDR3 protein. Here the sample spans 500,000 to 750,000 distinct CDR3 sequences, 25% to 30% being singletons. Sample: PBMCs, taken before TCRalphabeta/CD19-depleted stem cell transplant. The receptor source for this set is a boy under three years old with Wiskott-Aldrich syndrome, due to receive a stem cell transplant. The CDR3 runs from the conserved cysteine through the conserved F or W. The D gene is left open where the match is weak. Only some rows state a clone size, as once, few, many or a class for expanded clones.

>TRBV5-1|few|.|TRBJ1-1
CASSSPLNTEAFF
TGCGCCAGCAGCTCGCCTCTGAACACTGAAGCTTTCTTT
>TRBV5-1|few|.|TRBJ2-7
CASSLSNQVSYEQYF
TGCGCCAGCAGCTTGTCAAACCAAGTCTCCTACGAGCAGTACTTC
>TRBV7-9|few|TRBD1|TRBJ1-1
CASSRQGVNTEAFF
TGTGCCAGCAGCCGACAGGGCGTGAACACTGAAGCTTTCTTT
>TRBV24-1|.|.|TRBJ2-7
CATSDTWNNLSYEQYF
TGTGCCACCAGTGATACCTGGAATAACCTAAGCTACGAGCAGTACTTC
>TRBV10-3|.|TRBD2|TRBJ2-7
CAISVATSGSREQYF
TGTGCCATCAGTGTTGCGACTAGCGGGAGTCGCGAGCAGTACTTC
>TRBV27|.|TRBD1|TRBJ1-1
CASSLSPLRGPTEAFF
TGTGCCAGCAGTTTATCGCCCCTCAGGGGGCCCACTGAAGCTTTCTTT
>TRBV5-1|.|TRBD2|TRBJ2-5
CASSGFMGSGSGETQYF
TGCGCCAGCAGCGGATTCATGGGGAGCGGGAGCGGAGAGACCCAGTACTTC
>TRBV10-3|.|TRBD1|TRBJ1-2
CAINAGTGDLYGYTF
TGTGCCATCAACGCCGGGACAGGGGATCTCTATGGCTACACCTTC
>TRBV19|.|.|TRBJ2-5
CASSIRRTEETQYF
TGTGCCAGTAGTATTCGGAGGACGGAAGAGACCCAGTACTTC
>TRBV7-2|.|.|TRBJ1-5
CASSASPGVGQPQHF
TGTGCCAGCAGCGCGTCCCCAGGGGTGGGTCAGCCCCAGCATTTT
>TRBV12-3/TRBV12-4|few|.|TRBJ1-5
CASSPEASQPQHF
TGTGCCAGCAGCCCGGAGGCGAGTCAGCCCCAGCATTTT
>TRBV28|few|TRBD1|TRBJ2-2
CASRSRGRTGELFF
TGTGCCAGCAGAAGCAGGGGGCGCACCGGGGAGCTGTTTTTT
>TRBV30|.|TRBD2|TRBJ2-3
CAWSAAGGTDTQYF
TGTGCCTGGAGTGCCGCGGGAGGAACAGATACGCAGTATTTT
>TRBV20-1|.|.|TRBJ1-1
CSAWDKRNTEAFF
TGCAGTGCTTGGGACAAGAGAAACACTGAAGCTTTCTTT
>TRBV7-9|.|TRBD2|TRBJ2-5
CASSIRTSAKETQYF
TGTGCCAGCAGCATAAGGACTAGCGCCAAAGAGACCCAGTACTTC
>TRBV10-3|few|.|TRBJ2-1
CAISESSLEAVQFF
TGTGCCATCAGTGAGTCGAGTCTTGAAGCAGTGCAGTTCTTC
>TRBV5-1|.|TRBD2|TRBJ2-1
CASSLLAGGPDNEQFF
TGTGCCAGCAGTTTGCTAGCGGGAGGGCCGGACAATGAGCAGTTCTTC
>TRBV24-1|few|TRBD2|TRBJ2-1
CATSPGTSNYNEQFF
TGTGCCACCAGTCCAGGGACTAGCAACTACAATGAGCAGTTCTTC
>TRBV7-9|once|.|TRBJ1-1
CASSPRGGRAFF
TGTGCCAGCAGCCCTAGGGGAGGGCGCGCTTTCTTT
>TRBV25-1|once|.|TRBJ2-3
CASSASPDTQYF
TGTGCCAGCAGTGCGAGCCCAGATACGCAGTATTTT
>TRBV20-1|.|.|TRBJ2-4
CSARSQGAKNIQYF
TGCAGTGCTAGGTCTCAGGGGGCCAAAAACATTCAGTACTTC
>TRBV5-4|.|TRBD1|TRBJ2-7
CASSQPGQGSAEQYF
TGTGCCAGCAGCCAACCGGGACAGGGTTCTGCCGAGCAGTACTTC
>TRBV5-1|.|TRBD1|TRBJ2-2
CASSLVWAGGPGELFF
TGCGCCAGCAGCTTGGTTTGGGCAGGGGGACCCGGGGAGCTGTTTTTT
>TRBV28|few|.|TRBJ2-7
CASSGGPYEQYF
TGTGCCAGCAGTGGTGGACCCTACGAGCAGTACTTC
>TRBV7-8|few|.|TRBJ1-5
CASSLVLSSGSNQPQHF
TGTGCCAGCAGCTTAGTGTTATCCAGTGGTAGCAATCAGCCCCAGCATTTT
>TRBV5-6|once|TRBD1|TRBJ2-7
CASSDPGQGIGQYF
TGTGCCAGCAGCGATCCGGGACAGGGAATTGGGCAGTACTTC
>TRBV5-1|few|.|TRBJ2-5
CASSFYLAETQYF
TGCGCCAGCAGCTTCTATCTAGCAGAGACCCAGTACTTC
>TRBV20-1|.|.|TRBJ2-5
CSATGLRNQETQYF
TGCAGTGCTACGGGACTTAGGAACCAAGAGACCCAGTACTTC
>TRBV2|.|.|TRBJ2-7
CASNFRQVSEQYF
TGTGCCAGCAACTTTCGACAGGTCTCCGAGCAGTACTTC
>TRBV29-1|.|.|TRBJ1-5
CSVAGQANQPQHF
TGCAGCGTTGCGGGGCAGGCCAATCAGCCCCAGCATTTT
>TRBV5-1|few|TRBD2|TRBJ2-7
CASSLGLAGVNEQYF
TGCGCCAGCAGCTTGGGTCTAGCGGGAGTAAACGAGCAGTACTTC
>TRBV5-1|few|TRBD1|TRBJ2-3
CASSDRGPDTQYF
TGCGCCAGCTCAGACAGGGGGCCAGATACGCAGTATTTT
>TRBV4-1|few|.|TRBJ2-5
CASSLLGGAETQYF
TGCGCCAGCAGCCTGTTGGGGGGCGCGGAGACCCAGTACTTC
>TRBV15|.|.|TRBJ2-3
CATSRDLGTDTQYF
TGTGCCACCAGCAGAGATCTCGGCACAGATACGCAGTATTTT
>TRBV5-1|.|TRBD1|TRBJ2-7
CASSLRTGGLSYPYEQYF
TGCGCCAGCAGCTTGAGGACAGGGGGCCTCTCGTATCCCTACGAGCAGTACTTC
>TRBV28|.|.|TRBJ1-1
CASSFPDILGTEAFF
TGTGCCAGCAGTTTTCCCGACATCCTGGGGACTGAAGCTTTCTTT
>TRBV28|.|.|TRBJ1-2
CASSLWTTYTF
TGTGCCAGCAGTCTATGGACAACTTACACCTTC
>TRBV5-1|.|.|TRBJ1-4
CASSQQGPNEKLFF
TGCGCCAGCAGCCAACAGGGCCCTAATGAAAAACTGTTTTTT
>TRBV3-1|.|.|TRBJ2-1
CASSHLSSYNEQFF
TGTGCCAGCAGCCACCTTAGCTCCTACAATGAGCAGTTCTTC
>TRBV20-1|.|TRBD2|TRBJ2-5
CSASVGLAQTQYF
TGCAGTGCTAGCGTCGGACTAGCGCAGACCCAGTACTTC
>TRBV3-1|.|.|TRBJ2-1
CASSQDTGSYNEQFF
TGTGCCAGCAGCCAAGACACCGGCTCCTACAATGAGCAGTTCTTC
>TRBV29-1|few|.|TRBJ1-1
CSVELRQANTEAFF
TGCAGCGTTGAATTAAGACAGGCCAACACTGAAGCTTTCTTT
>TRBV5-1|.|TRBD2|TRBJ2-2
CASSLGLALNTGELFF
TGCGCCAGCAGCTTGGGACTAGCGCTGAACACCGGGGAGCTGTTTTTT
>TRBV20-1|.|TRBD1|TRBJ2-3
CSASPGGLSTDTQYF
TGCAGTGCTAGCCCAGGGGGCTTGAGCACAGATACGCAGTATTTT
>TRBV20-1|.|TRBD2|TRBJ2-7
CSASSSGRGAYEQYF
TGCAGTGCTAGCTCTAGCGGGAGGGGTGCCTACGAGCAGTACTTC
>TRBV27|.|.|TRBJ1-5
CASRPEGKGSNQPQHF
TGTGCCAGCAGACCCGAGGGGAAAGGGAGCAATCAGCCCCAGCATTTT
>TRBV12-3/TRBV12-4|.|TRBD2|TRBJ2-1
CASSWALADMPIGKFF
TGTGCCAGCAGTTGGGCACTAGCGGACATGCCCATCGGGAAGTTCTTC
>TRBV11-1|.|TRBD2|TRBJ2-7
CASSLVLAGVRISYEQYF
TGTGCCAGCAGCTTAGTACTAGCGGGAGTGAGAATCTCCTACGAGCAGTACTTC
>TRBV6-1|few|TRBD1|TRBJ1-1
CASRRQGSGTEAFF
TGTGCCAGCAGAAGACAGGGGTCGGGCACTGAAGCTTTCTTT
>TRBV20-1|few|.|TRBJ2-1
CSARPLAAQYNEQFF
TGCAGTGCCAGGCCACTAGCAGCCCAGTACAATGAGCAGTTCTTC
>TRBV12-3/TRBV12-4|few|TRBD1|TRBJ1-5
CASSLGQGVAQPQHF
TGTGCCAGCAGTTTAGGTCAGGGGGTAGCTCAGCCCCAGCATTTT
>TRBV5-1|few|.|TRBJ2-1
CASSFSPDQSGSYNEQFF
TGCGCCAGCAGCTTCTCCCCCGACCAAAGCGGCTCCTACAATGAGCAGTTCTTC
>TRBV20-1|.|TRBD2|TRBJ2-7
CSARASGRAGEQYF
TGCAGTGCGCGGGCTAGCGGGAGGGCCGGCGAGCAGTACTTC
>TRBV20-1|few|.|TRBJ1-6
CSARVGTGESPLHF
TGCAGTGCTAGAGTAGGCACAGGTGAATCACCCCTCCACTTT
>TRBV7-8|.|TRBD2|TRBJ2-7
CASSHGLAGTYEQYF
TGTGCCAGCAGCCACGGACTAGCGGGTACCTACGAGCAGTACTTC
>TRBV29-1|few|TRBD1|TRBJ2-1
CSVGPAGGTRRNYNEQFF
TGCAGCGTTGGGCCGGCAGGGGGTACACGCAGAAACTACAATGAGCAGTTCTTC
>TRBV12-3/TRBV12-4|.|TRBD1|TRBJ1-5
CASSRQGENQPQHF
TGTGCCAGCAGTCGACAGGGGGAGAATCAGCCCCAGCATTTT
>TRBV5-1|few|TRBD1|TRBJ2-5
CASSSGTGPQETQYF
TGCGCCAGCAGCTCCGGGACAGGGCCACAAGAGACCCAGTACTTC
>TRBV20-1|.|.|TRBJ2-5
CSATGMAKETQYF
TGCAGTGCTACGGGGATGGCGAAGGAGACCCAGTACTTC
>TRBV5-1|few|.|TRBJ1-1
CASSLEGGANTEAFF
TGCGCCAGCAGCTTGGAGGGAGGGGCGAACACTGAAGCTTTCTTT